This T cell receptor (beta chain) was recorded in a study of blood T cell repertoires in COVID-19 (dated by TCRdb to about 2020). Broadly, across the study: Samples from collaborators originated in the United States, Italy and Spain and spanned both the acute and convalescent phases of COVID-19. Samples were obtained from the ongoing ImmuneRACE study (first 160 participants) and from 1,000 to 1,500 subjects provided by 6 global collaborators. Where available, HLA class I and class II types were taken from metadata supplied by the sample provider and were not determined by assay-based typing. The prospective study material was composed of cDNA or gDNA derived from T cells, B-cell-depleted T cells, or PBMCs. Subjects who had been exposed to COVID-19, were actively infected with it, or had recovered from it provided the deeply sampled blood TCRbeta repertoires that made up the dataset. The repertoires were released in a freely available public database meant as a resource for research on the immune response to SARS-CoV-2. The sample metadata nearly always contained a de-identified subject ID, COVID-19 status, age in years and sex. Results and caveats for the whole study, not just this receptor: The quantity of clinical and demographic metadata differed by source and by participant and was supplied without curation.

Whole blood was collected in K2EDTA tubes by collaborating institutions according to the institutions' own protocols. For TCRbeta analysis, collaborators shipped samples in one of three forms: frozen whole blood, isolated PBMCs, or DNA extracted from either of those sample types. TCRbeta CDR3 regions were amplified from genomic DNA by means of the immunoSEQ Assay, a bias-controlled multiplex PCR. The authors' pipeline ran thus. Nucleated cell counts per sample were estimated from amplification of reference gene primers within the assay. To quantify the absolute abundance of each unique TCRbeta CDR3 rearrangement, sequence reads were collapsed and filtered. For each sample, productive Simpson clonality was calculated as the square root of Simpson's diversity index across productive rearrangements. Not all clones reach the TCRdb copy of this immuneACCESS table, which keeps in-frame sequences only. Checked studies attribute under half of the gap to unresolved V genes and leave the rest unexplained. That table is the source of V, J and clone size, and D and trimming were worked out from the DNA. Within this sample are 140,000 or so clones, with around 91% of them counted one time only. The biggest ten clones account for just over 3% of the sample.

The CDR3 runs 13 amino acids, cysteine and phenylalanine included. Just the 39-base CDR3 DNA is kept, in frame starting at base 1. Cut back by 6 bases and 4 bases, the V and J ends lie 12 bases apart. The germline V gene encodes CDR1 SGHTA and CDR2 FQGNSA. As for this clone: The antigen it binds to is not known. No much larger clone exists at a distance of one base, and base qualities are not known.

Sample: peripheral blood. This TCR derives from a woman in her fifties or sixties with active COVID-19. Rearrangement joined TRBV7-2 to TRBJ2-5, with the D gene call left open. The sequenced DNA: TGTGCCAGCAGTTCCTGGGCAGGAGAGACCCAGTACTTC. Its translation is CASSSWAGETQYF.